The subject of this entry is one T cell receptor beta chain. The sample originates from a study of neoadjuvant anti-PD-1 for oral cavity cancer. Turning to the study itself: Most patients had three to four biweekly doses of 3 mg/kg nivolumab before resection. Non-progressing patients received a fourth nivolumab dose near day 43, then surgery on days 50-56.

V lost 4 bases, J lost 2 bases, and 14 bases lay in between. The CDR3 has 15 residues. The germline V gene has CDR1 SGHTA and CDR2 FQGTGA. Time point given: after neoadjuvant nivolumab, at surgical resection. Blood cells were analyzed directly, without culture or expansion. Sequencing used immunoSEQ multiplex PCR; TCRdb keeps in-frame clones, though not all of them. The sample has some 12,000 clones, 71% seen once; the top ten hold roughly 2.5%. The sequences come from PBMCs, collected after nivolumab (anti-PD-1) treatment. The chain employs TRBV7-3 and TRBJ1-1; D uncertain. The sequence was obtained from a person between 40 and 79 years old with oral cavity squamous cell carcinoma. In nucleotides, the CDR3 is TGTGCCAGCAGCTCATCCCGAGCCGGCAACACTGAAGCTTTCTTT. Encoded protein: CASSSSRAGNTEAFF.